This TCR beta chain was documented in a study of shared clonotypes between healthy human individuals. Study-wide background: Serving as donors were two women and three men, whose ages spanned 18 to 49. Researchers assigned three CD4 naive, three CD4 memory, two CD8 naive and one CD8 memory plate to each donor. The study's findings and limits: Generation of non-shared clonotypes was less probable than generation of clonotypes shared by all four donors.

About this clone: Its specificity is unknown.

Looked up from germline, CDR1 is LGHNA and CDR2 is YSLEER. This CDR3 contains 15 residues. V lost 2 bases and J 7 bases, leaving 12 bases between the germline ends. Some 30,000 T cell genomes (roughly 0.2 ug DNA) went into each sorted-subset replicate. Measured with immunoSEQ multiplex PCR; TCRdb has only the in-frame clones, and not every one. The sample yields 2 million to 2.5 million clones, approximately 96% seen once. This clonotype was obtained from a man between 18 and 35 years old in good health. Sample: naive CD4+ T cells sorted from blood. Subset indicated: CD45RA+ positively selected. The chain is built from TRBV4-3 and TRBJ1-6; D possibly corresponds to TRBD1 (6 bases). The CDR3 protein is CASSQLGAMNSPLHF. DNA of the CDR3: TGCGCCAGCAGCCAACTGGGGGCGATGAATTCACCCCTCCACTTT.